The rows below give T cell receptor beta chains drawn from one sample of a study of blood T cell repertoires in COVID-19. Some clones are missing from TCRdb's copy, which holds only in-frame ones; the method was immunoSEQ multiplex PCR. The sample comprises more than 200,000 clones, roughly nine tenths of which are singletons, and around 3.7% rests with the top ten. Sequenced: PBMCs or T cells enriched from blood (not recorded which). Source of these receptors: a woman between 25 and 40 years old with acute COVID-19. Both conserved end residues are part of each CDR3. The order of the fields is J gene, D gene, V gene, clone size, CDR3 DNA, CDR3 protein. A D gene is named only where the DNA matches it firmly. Clone size is stated in some rows and not others, as once, few, many or a class when expanded.

>TRBJ1-4|TRBD1|TRBV7-9|once
TGTGCCAGCAGCCCGGACAGGGAGAGTGAAAAACTGTTTTTT
CASSPDRESEKLFF
>TRBJ2-1|-|TRBV5-1|-
TGCGCCAGCAGCTTGAATTTAAAGGACTGGGGAAATGAGCAGTTCTTC
CASSLNLKDWGNEQFF
>TRBJ1-2|-|TRBV30|-
TGTGCCTGGAGTGTACCTACTACCACGGGTGGCTACACCTTC
CAWSVPTTTGGYTF
>TRBJ1-1|TRBD1|TRBV7-6|once
TGTGCCAGCAGCTTAGCGGGACAGGGAAGCACTGAAGCTTTCTTT
CASSLAGQGSTEAFF
>TRBJ2-5|TRBD1|TRBV7-6|-
TGTGCCAGCAGCCACGACAGGGACGAGACCCAGTACTTC
CASSHDRDETQYF
>TRBJ2-7|TRBD1|TRBV6-1|few
TGTGCCAGCAGTGAAGCTTATGGGACAGGGCCCTACGAGCAGTACTTC
CASSEAYGTGPYEQYF
>TRBJ1-1|TRBD1|TRBV4-1|-
TGCGCCAGCAGCCCCCGACAGGGGGAAGCTTTCTTT
CASSPRQGEAFF
>TRBJ1-1|-|TRBV25-1|-
TGTGCCAGCAGTGTAGAAAAAGAAGCTTTCTTT
CASSVEKEAFF
>TRBJ2-1|-|TRBV6-5|-
TGTGCCAGCAGGGAGGGTTTCGAGCAGTTCTTC
CASREGFEQFF
>TRBJ2-7|TRBD1|TRBV15|-
TGTGCCACCAGCAGAGTACCGCAGGGGGCGCGAGAGCAGTACTTC
CATSRVPQGAREQYF
>TRBJ2-1|-|TRBV5-8|-
TGTGCCAGCAGCCCCCGACTGGATTACAATGAGCAGTTCTTC
CASSPRLDYNEQFF
>TRBJ2-5|TRBD2|TRBV30|-
TGTGCCTGGAGTAGCGGGGCAGAGACCCAGTACTTC
CAWSSGAETQYF
>TRBJ2-2|-|TRBV4-3|-
TGCGCCAGCAGCCTCCCAAGAGGGACCGGGGAGCTGTTTTTT
CASSLPRGTGELFF
>TRBJ1-3|-|TRBV11-2|once
TGTGCCAGCAGCTTAGCGGGTCTCTCTGGAAACACCATATATTTT
CASSLAGLSGNTIYF
>TRBJ1-2|-|TRBV3-1/TRBV3-2|-
TGTGCCAGCAGCCAGGACCCATCCGGGACACTTGGCTACACCTTC
CASSQDPSGTLGYTF
>TRBJ1-6|TRBD1|TRBV18|-
TGTGCCAGCTCACCACAGGGGGCCTTTAATTCACCCCTCCACTTT
CASSPQGAFNSPLHF
>TRBJ1-5|TRBD1|TRBV6-2/TRBV6-3|-
TGTGCCAGCAGTTACAAACCCGGGACAGGGGTATTCAATCAGCCCCAGCATTTT
CASSYKPGTGVFNQPQHF